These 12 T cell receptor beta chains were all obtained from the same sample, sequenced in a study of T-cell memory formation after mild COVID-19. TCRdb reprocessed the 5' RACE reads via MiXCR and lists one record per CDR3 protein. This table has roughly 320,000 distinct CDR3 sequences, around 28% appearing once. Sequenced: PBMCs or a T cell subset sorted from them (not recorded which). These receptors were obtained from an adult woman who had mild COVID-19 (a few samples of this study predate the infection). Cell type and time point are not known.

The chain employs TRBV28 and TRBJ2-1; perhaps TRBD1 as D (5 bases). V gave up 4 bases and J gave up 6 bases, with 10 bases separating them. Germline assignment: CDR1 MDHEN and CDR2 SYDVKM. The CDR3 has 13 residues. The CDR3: CASSSGHLNEQFF. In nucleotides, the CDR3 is TGTGCCAGCAGTTCCGGACATCTCAATGAGCAGTTCTTC. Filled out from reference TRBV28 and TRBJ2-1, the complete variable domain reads DVKVTQSSRYLVKRTGEKVFLECVQDMDHENMFWYRQDPGLGLRLIYFSYDVKMKEKGDIPEGYSVSREKKERFSLILESASTNQTSMYLCASSSGHLNEQFFGPGTRLTVL.

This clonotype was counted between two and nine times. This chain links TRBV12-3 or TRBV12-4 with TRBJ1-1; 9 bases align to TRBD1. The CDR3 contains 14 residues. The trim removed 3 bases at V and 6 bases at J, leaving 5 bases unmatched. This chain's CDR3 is CASSLGTGFSEAFF. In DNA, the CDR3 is TGTGCCAGCAGTTTGGGGACAGGGTTCTCTGAAGCTTTCTTT.

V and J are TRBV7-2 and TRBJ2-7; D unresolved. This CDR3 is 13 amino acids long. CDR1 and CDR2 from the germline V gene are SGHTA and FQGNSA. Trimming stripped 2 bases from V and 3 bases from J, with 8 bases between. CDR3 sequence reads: CASSLTIDYEQYF. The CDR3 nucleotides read TGTGCCAGCAGCTTAACGATCGACTACGAGCAGTACTTC.

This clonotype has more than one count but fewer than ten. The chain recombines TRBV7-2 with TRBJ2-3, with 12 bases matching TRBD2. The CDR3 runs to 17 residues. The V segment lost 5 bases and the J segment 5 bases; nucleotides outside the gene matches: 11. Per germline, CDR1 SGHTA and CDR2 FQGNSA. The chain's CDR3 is CASSKNLAGGPQDTQYF. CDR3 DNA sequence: TGTGCCAGCAGCAAAAATCTAGCGGGGGGGCCACAAGATACGCAGTATTTT.

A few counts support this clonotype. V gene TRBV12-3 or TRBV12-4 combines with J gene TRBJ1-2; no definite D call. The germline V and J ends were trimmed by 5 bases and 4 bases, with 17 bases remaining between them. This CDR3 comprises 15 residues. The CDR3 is CASSPPRGRFYGYTF. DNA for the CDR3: TGTGCCAGCAGTCCCCCCCGAGGCAGATTCTATGGCTACACCTTC.

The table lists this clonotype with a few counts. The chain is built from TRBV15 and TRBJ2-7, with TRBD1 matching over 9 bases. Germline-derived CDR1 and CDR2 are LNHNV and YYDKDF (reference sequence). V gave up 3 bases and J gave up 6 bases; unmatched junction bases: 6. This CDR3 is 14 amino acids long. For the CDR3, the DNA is TGTGCCACCAGCAGCCGGGACAGGGTGTTCGAGCAGTACTTC. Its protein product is CATSSRDRVFEQYF. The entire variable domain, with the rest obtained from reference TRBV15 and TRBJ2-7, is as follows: DAMVIQNPRYQVTQFGKPVTLSCSQTLNHNVMYWYQQKSSQAPKLLFHYYDKDFNNEADTPDNFQSRRPNTSFCFLDIRSPGLGDTAMYLCATSSRDRVFEQYFGPGTRLTVT.

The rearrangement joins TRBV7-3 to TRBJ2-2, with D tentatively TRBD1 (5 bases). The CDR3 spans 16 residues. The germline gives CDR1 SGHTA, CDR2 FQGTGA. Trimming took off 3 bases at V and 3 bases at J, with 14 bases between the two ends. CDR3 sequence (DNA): TGTGCCAGCAGCTTTTCAGGCAGGGTGGACACCGGGGAGCTGTTTTTT. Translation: CASSFSGRVDTGELFF.

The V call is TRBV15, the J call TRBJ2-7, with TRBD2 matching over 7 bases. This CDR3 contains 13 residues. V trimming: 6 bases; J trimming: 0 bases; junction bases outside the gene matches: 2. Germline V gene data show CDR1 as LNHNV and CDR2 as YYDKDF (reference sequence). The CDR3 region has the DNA TGTGCCACCAGGGGCGGGAGCTCCTACGAGCAGTACTTC. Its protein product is CATRGGSSYEQYF.

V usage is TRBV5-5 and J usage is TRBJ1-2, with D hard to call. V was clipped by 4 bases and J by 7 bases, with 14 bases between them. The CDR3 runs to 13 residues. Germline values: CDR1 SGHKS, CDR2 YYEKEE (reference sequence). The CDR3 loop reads CASSVGSAGGYTF. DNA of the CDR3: TGTGCCAGCAGCGTTGGCTCGGCTGGTGGCTACACCTTC.

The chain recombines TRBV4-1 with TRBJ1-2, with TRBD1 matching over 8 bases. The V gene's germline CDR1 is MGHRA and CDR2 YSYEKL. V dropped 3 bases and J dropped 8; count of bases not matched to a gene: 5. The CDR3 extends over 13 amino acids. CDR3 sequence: CASSHGQGDGYTF. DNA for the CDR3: TGCGCCAGCAGCCATGGACAGGGCGACGGCTACACCTTC.

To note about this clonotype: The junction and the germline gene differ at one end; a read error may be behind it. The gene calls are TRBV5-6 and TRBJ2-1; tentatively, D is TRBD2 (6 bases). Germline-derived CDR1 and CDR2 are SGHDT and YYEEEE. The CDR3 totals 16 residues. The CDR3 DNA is TGTACCAGCAGCTTCCTATCGGGAGTTCCCTACAATGAGCAGTTCTTC. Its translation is CTSSFLSGVPYNEQFF.

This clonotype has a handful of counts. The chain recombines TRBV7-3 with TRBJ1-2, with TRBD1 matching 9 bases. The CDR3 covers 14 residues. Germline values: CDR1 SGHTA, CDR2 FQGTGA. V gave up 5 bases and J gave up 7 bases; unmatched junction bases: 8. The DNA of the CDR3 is TGTGCCAGCAGCCCGACAGGGGGAGACTCTGGCTACACCTTC. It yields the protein CASSPTGGDSGYTF.